Listed here are 23 T cell receptor beta chains from one sample, sequenced in a study of T cell responses to AZD1222 COVID-19 vaccine. Only in-frame clones appear in the TCRdb table, and some are missing; sequencing was by immunoSEQ multiplex PCR. The sample records roughly 98,000 clones, just over 90% being singletons. The sample consisted of peripheral blood, taken on day 0 of AZD1222 vaccination. The source of these receptors is an adult in good health.

In the case of this clone: One end of the junction does not line up with germline, which may come from a read error. J is TRBJ1-1 and V is TRBV7-9; D not certain. The length of the CDR3 is 11 residues. Per germline, CDR1 SEHNR and CDR2 FQNEAQ (reference sequence). The CDR3 bases are TGTGCCAGCAGCTTAGGCGATAGGAGGGTCTTT. This codes for CASSLGDRRVF.

This clone was seen only once. The chain is built from TRBV6-5 and TRBJ1-2; no clear D gene. The germline V gene has CDR1 MNHEY and CDR2 SVGAGI. The CDR3 has 11 amino acids. V was trimmed by 7 bases and J by 8 bases, leaving 11 bases between them. CDR3 DNA: TGTGCCAGCATGTGGGGTCGGGGCTACACCTTC. Protein sequence: CASMWGRGYTF.

This chain links TRBV7-3 with TRBJ2-2; TRBD1 or TRBD2 may be the D gene (5 bases each). The CDR3 is 17 residues long. Germline-derived CDR1 and CDR2 are SGHTA and FQGTGA. Trimming stripped 0 bases from V and 6 bases from J, with 17 bases between. The CDR3 DNA sequence: TGTGCCAGCAGCTTAACTTCGGGGCGGATTGGGCCCGGGGAGCTGTTTTTT. This codes for CASSLTSGRIGPGELFF.

The chain recombines TRBV3-1 (or the pseudogene TRBV3-2) with TRBJ2-2, with TRBD1 identical over 10 bases. Germline V gives CDR1 LGHDT, CDR2 YNNKEL (reference sequence). The CDR3 consists of 15 residues. V trimming: 4 bases; J trimming: 4 bases; junction bases outside the gene matches: 3. This CDR3 reads CASSRTGGSTGELFF. DNA of the CDR3: TGTGCCAGCAGCCGGACAGGGGGTAGCACCGGGGAGCTGTTTTTT.

The chain combines TRBV7-2 with TRBJ2-7; the D gene is possibly TRBD1 (6 bases). The CDR3 contains 14 residues. Germline V CDR1 and CDR2: SGHTA, FQGNSA. V was shortened by 3 bases and J by 2 bases, with 11 bases between the two germline ends. The CDR3 loop is CASSFSTGTYEQYF. CDR3 nucleotides: TGTGCCAGCAGCTTTAGCACAGGGACCTACGAGCAGTACTTC.

The gene calls are TRBV27 and TRBJ2-2; 14 nucleotides match TRBD2. The length of the CDR3 is 19 residues. V lost 3 bases, J lost 0 bases, and 6 bases stayed unmatched. The germline V gene has CDR1 MNHEY and CDR2 SMNVEV (reference sequence). The CDR3: CASSFLTSGGAANTGELFF. CDR3 nucleotides: TGTGCCAGCAGTTTCTTGACTAGCGGGGGGGCCGCGAACACCGGGGAGCTGTTTTTT.

The V gene is TRBV6-6, the J gene TRBJ2-3; weak D call: TRBD2 (6 bases). This CDR3 has 14 residues. V was pared by 5 bases and J by 4 bases, with 13 bases between. Looked up from germline, CDR1 is MNHNY and CDR2 is SVGAGI (reference sequence). As DNA, the CDR3 is TGTGCCAGCAGTCACGGGACTGAGTCAGATACGCAGTATTTT. Encoded protein: CASSHGTESDTQYF.

This rearrangement joins TRBV19 to TRBJ2-1; possibly TRBD2 for D (6 bases). Trimming stripped 7 bases from V and 10 bases from J, with 17 bases between. There are 13 residues in the CDR3. The germline V gene encodes CDR1 LNHDA and CDR2 SQIVND (reference sequence). The CDR3 reads CASNRGRKGEQFF. CDR3 nucleotides: TGTGCCAGTAACCGGGGGAGGAAAGGGGAGCAGTTCTTC.

The chain employs TRBV24-1 and TRBJ2-5; D could derive from TRBD1 or TRBD2 (5 bases each). Per the germline V gene, CDR1 is KGHDR and CDR2 is SFDVKD. Between the trimmed V and J ends, which lost 3 bases and 5 bases, there was a span of 12 bases. The CDR3 has 14 residues. CDR3: CATSDPGPGETQYF. The CDR3 nucleotides are TGTGCCACCAGTGATCCGGGGCCGGGGGAGACCCAGTACTTC.

This chain joins TRBV19 and TRBJ1-5; 12 positions match TRBD1. The V segment lost 5 bases and the J segment 6 bases; nucleotides outside the gene matches: 17. CDR3 length equals 19 residues. Germline V gene sequence: CDR1 LNHDA, CDR2 SQIVND (reference sequence). CDR3 sequence: CASSSEWGTGGFNGQPQHF. In nucleotides, the CDR3 is TGTGCCAGTAGTTCGGAGTGGGGGACAGGGGGCTTTAACGGTCAGCCCCAGCATTTT.

The rearrangement links TRBV5-1 to TRBJ1-4; D call uncertain. The CDR3 length is 15 residues. V was cut by 0 bases and J by 3 bases, with 9 bases left in between. The germline V gene has CDR1 SGHRS and CDR2 YFSETQ. The CDR3 DNA is TGCGCCAGCAGCTTGGCAATGGGAGCTAATGAAAAACTGTTTTTT. This sequence encodes CASSLAMGANEKLFF.

Only one count was recorded for this clone. The V and J genes are TRBV4-3 and TRBJ1-4; 9 bases agree with TRBD1. V lost 2 bases, J lost 0 bases, and 4 bases stayed unmatched. The CDR3 totals 17 residues. CDR1 is LGHNA, CDR2 YSLEER, per germline. The CDR3 sequence: CASSQQGQGPTNEKLFF. DNA for the CDR3: TGCGCCAGCAGCCAACAGGGACAGGGCCCAACTAATGAAAAACTGTTTTTT.

This clone showed up just a few times. The chain joins TRBV9 to TRBJ1-2; 10 positions agree with TRBD1. The CDR3 extends over 17 amino acids. The ends lost 1 base at V and 3 bases at J; junction bases unmatched: 9. CDR1 and CDR2 (germline): SGDLS, YYNGEE. The CDR3 loop is CASSVPGTGEEDYGYTF. The CDR3 coding sequence is TGTGCCAGCAGCGTACCCGGGACAGGGGAGGAGGACTATGGCTACACCTTC.

The chain couples TRBV24-1 to TRBJ2-1; no clear D. Trimming took 1 base from V and 2 from J, leaving 8 bases between them. The germline CDR1 and CDR2 sequences are KGHDR and SFDVKD. The CDR3 contains 15 residues. The CDR3 bases are TGTGCCACCAGTGATTTCCGTAATCCCTACAATGAGCAGTTCTTC. Translation gives CATSDFRNPYNEQFF.

The chain joins TRBV30 to TRBJ1-1; 8 positions match TRBD1. The CDR3 is 13 amino acids. Germline V gene lookup returns CDR1 GTSNPN and CDR2 SVGIG (reference sequence). Trimming at V came to 3 bases and at J to 4 bases, leaving 4 bases not matched to a gene. The CDR3 sequence is CAWRDRESTEAFF. The CDR3 nucleotides are TGTGCCTGGAGGGACAGGGAGAGCACTGAAGCTTTCTTT.

The chain links TRBV11-3 to TRBJ1-4; D remains unclear. This CDR3 contains 16 residues. Between the trimmed V and J ends, which lost 5 bases and 2 bases, there was a span of 15 bases. CDR1 is SGHNT, CDR2 YENEEA, per germline. CDR3 sequence (DNA): TGTGCCAGCAGCCAGCGGGTTCGGTTTACTAATGAAAAACTGTTTTTT. Translating gives CASSQRVRFTNEKLFF.

This sequence joins TRBV19 and TRBJ2-7; tentatively, D is TRBD1 (6 bases). V lost 3 bases, J lost 5 bases, and 14 bases lay in between. The germline V gene encodes CDR1 LNHDA and CDR2 SQIVND (reference sequence). The CDR3 covers 14 residues. CDR3 region: CASSMAQGNHEQYF. The CDR3 DNA is TGTGCCAGTAGTATGGCTCAGGGGAACCACGAGCAGTACTTC.

The V call is TRBV6-6, the J call TRBJ2-1; 7 bases match TRBD2. This CDR3 comprises 11 residues. Trimming at V came to 7 bases and at J to 10 bases, leaving 4 bases not matched to a gene. Looked up from germline, CDR1 is MNHNY and CDR2 is SVGAGI (reference sequence). Written as DNA, the CDR3 is TGTGCCAGCACGGCGGGGGACGAGCAGTTCTTC. It translates to CASTAGDEQFF.

The V gene is TRBV6-5, the J gene TRBJ2-7, with 9 bases aligning to TRBD1. V trimming: 2 bases; J trimming: 11 bases; junction bases outside the gene matches: 4. This CDR3 comprises 12 residues. Per the germline V gene, CDR1 is MNHEY and CDR2 is SVGAGI. The CDR3 sequence is CASSYGTGTKYF. The CDR3 DNA is TGTGCCAGCAGTTACGGGACAGGGACCAAGTACTTC.

The CDR3 sequence is CASSSGQGGVTDTQYF. As DNA, the CDR3 is TGCGCCAGCAGCTCGGGACAGGGAGGGGTCACAGATACGCAGTATTTT. This chain joins TRBV5-1 and TRBJ2-3; the match to TRBD1 covers 9 bases. CDR3 length equals 16 residues. After removal of 3 bases from V and 2 bases from J, the junction contained 7 bases not matched to a gene. From germline, CDR1 is SGHRS and CDR2 YFSETQ.

The chain couples TRBV19 to TRBJ1-3, with D tentatively TRBD1 (6 bases). V gave up 6 bases and J gave up 0 bases, with 18 bases separating them. The CDR3 totals 17 residues. Germline V gives CDR1 LNHDA, CDR2 SQIVND (reference sequence). The CDR3 DNA reads TGTGCCAGTAGACGGGGGGCGGGCGTCGGCTCTGGAAACACCATATATTTT. Translating gives CASRRGAGVGSGNTIYF.

The rearrangement uses TRBV27 and TRBJ1-5; maybe TRBD1 (6 bases). Per germline, CDR1 MNHEY and CDR2 SMNVEV (reference sequence). V was cut by 0 bases and J by 0 bases, with 24 bases left in between. The CDR3 totals 21 residues. The CDR3 here is CASSLSYLGQGRLYSNQPQHF. In DNA, the CDR3 is TGTGCCAGCAGTTTATCTTACCTCGGTCAGGGGAGATTATATAGCAATCAGCCCCAGCATTTT.

The chain has TRBV27 and TRBJ2-7; perhaps TRBD1 as D (6 bases). Looked up from germline, CDR1 is MNHEY and CDR2 is SMNVEV (reference sequence). This CDR3 is 17 amino acids long. The V and J ends lost 6 bases and 3 bases respectively, with 24 bases between them. The CDR3 DNA reads as TGTGCCAGCAGAAGGCCATTCACGGGGCAGGGGATCTACGAGCAGTACTTC. It encodes CASRRPFTGQGIYEQYF.